The sequence of this TCR beta chain was determined in a study of tumor-infiltrating lymphocytes in primary liver carcinoma. Background on the study: Between roughly 4.2 and 10 cm across, the tumors were all of stage T1-T3 N0M0. Regardless of tissue type, samples showed similar yields of roughly 3.5 to 7.13 million productive TCRbeta reads.

Priming with a constant-region primer yielded TCR beta cDNA from around 0.45 ug total RNA. Amplification in three nested multiplex PCR rounds with slightly modified ARM-PCR gave rise to TCR beta libraries. The first two PCR rounds used TRBV1-TRBV30 primers with a Cbeta primer, roughly 10 cycles each. Each CDR3 protein gets one entry after TCRdb re-called the multiplex PCR reads with MiXCR. The repertoire has about 75,000 distinct CDR3 sequences, 69% of them found once; the top ten carry less than 30%. Both RNA and DNA were isolated together from around 20-30 mg of bulk tissue that had not been sorted. CDR1 SGHRS and CDR2 YFSETQ come from the germline V gene. Trimming stripped 9 bases from V and 10 bases from J, with 23 bases between. The CDR3 length is 13 residues.

The clonotype was recovered from a man aged 35 to 55 with primary liver carcinoma and hepatitis B virus infection. The sequencing input was tumor-adjacent normal liver tissue. This chain joins TRBV5-1 and TRBJ2-7; D assignment may be TRBD1 or TRBD2 (5 bases each). CDR3 loop: CANGLGRQDPQYF. The CDR3 nucleotides are TGCGCCAACGGCTTGGGACGGCAGGATCCCCAGTACTTC.